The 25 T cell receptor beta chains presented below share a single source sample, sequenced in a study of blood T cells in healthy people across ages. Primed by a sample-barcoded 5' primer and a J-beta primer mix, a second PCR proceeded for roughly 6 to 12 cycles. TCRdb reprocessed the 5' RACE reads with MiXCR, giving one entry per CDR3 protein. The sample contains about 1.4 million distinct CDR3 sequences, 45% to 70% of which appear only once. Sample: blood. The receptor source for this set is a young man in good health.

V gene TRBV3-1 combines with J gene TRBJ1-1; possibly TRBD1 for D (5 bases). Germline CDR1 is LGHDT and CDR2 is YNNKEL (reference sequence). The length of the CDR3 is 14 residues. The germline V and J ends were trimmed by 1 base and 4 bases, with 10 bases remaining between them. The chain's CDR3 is CASSQARTSTEAFF. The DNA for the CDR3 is TGTGCCAGCAGCCAAGCTCGGACAAGCACTGAAGCTTTCTTT. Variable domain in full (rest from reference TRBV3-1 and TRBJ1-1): DTAVSQTPKYLVTQMGNDKSIKCEQNLGHDTMYWYKQDSKKFLKIMFSYNNKELIINETVPNRFSPKSPDKAHLNLHINSLELGDSAVYFCASSQARTSTEAFFGQGTRLTVV.

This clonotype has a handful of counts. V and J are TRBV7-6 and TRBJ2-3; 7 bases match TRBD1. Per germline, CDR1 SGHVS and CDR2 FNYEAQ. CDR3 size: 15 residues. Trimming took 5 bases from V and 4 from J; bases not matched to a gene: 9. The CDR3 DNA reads TGTGCCAGCAGCCGCGGCACAGGGGAAGCAGATACGCAGTATTTT. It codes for CASSRGTGEADTQYF. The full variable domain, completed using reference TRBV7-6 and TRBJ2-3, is GAGVSQSPRYKVTKRGQDVALRCDPISGHVSLYWYRQALGQGPEFLTYFNYEAQQDKSGLPNDRFSAERPEGSISTLTIQRTEQRDSAMYRCASSRGTGEADTQYFGPGTRLTVL.

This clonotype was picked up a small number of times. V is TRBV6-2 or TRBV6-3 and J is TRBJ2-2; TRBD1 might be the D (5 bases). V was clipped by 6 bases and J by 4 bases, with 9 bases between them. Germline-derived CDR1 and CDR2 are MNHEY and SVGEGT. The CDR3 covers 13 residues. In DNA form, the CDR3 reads TGTGCCAGCAGGCAGGGAACCACCGGGGAGCTGTTTTTT. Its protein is CASRQGTTGELFF.

The CDR3 sequence: CASSTGGAEETQYF. DNA of the CDR3: TGCGCCAGCAGCACAGGGGGAGCGGAAGAGACCCAGTACTTC. V usage is TRBV5-1 and J usage is TRBJ2-5; TRBD1 matches at 8 bases. The trim removed 4 bases at V and 3 bases at J, leaving 5 bases unmatched. This CDR3 spans 14 amino acids. Germline loops: CDR1 SGHRS, CDR2 YFSETQ.

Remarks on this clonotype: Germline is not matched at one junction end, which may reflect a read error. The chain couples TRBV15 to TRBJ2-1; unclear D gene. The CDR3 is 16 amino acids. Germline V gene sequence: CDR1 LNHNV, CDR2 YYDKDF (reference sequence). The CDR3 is CATSRDLRDPYNEQFF. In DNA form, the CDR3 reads TGCGCCACCAGCAGAGATCTTAGAGATCCCTACAATGAGCAGTTCTTC.

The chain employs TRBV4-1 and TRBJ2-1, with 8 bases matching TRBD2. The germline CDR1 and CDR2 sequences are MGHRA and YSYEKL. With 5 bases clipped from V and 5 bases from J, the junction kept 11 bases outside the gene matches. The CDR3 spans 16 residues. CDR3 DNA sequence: TGCGCCAGCAGCGGACCGGGGGGGCGATCCAACAATGAGCAGTTCTTC. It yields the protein CASSGPGGRSNNEQFF.

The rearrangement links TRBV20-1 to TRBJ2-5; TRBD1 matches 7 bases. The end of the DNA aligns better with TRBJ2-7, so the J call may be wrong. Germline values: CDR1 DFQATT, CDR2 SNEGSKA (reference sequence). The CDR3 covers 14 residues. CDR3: CSARNIRQGGEQYF. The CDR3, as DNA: TGCAGTGCTAGAAATATTAGACAGGGCGGCGAGCAGTACTTC.

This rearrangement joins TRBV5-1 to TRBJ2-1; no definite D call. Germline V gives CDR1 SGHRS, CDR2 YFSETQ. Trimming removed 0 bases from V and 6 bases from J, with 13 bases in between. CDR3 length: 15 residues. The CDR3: CASSLEVPLGNEQFF. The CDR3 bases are TGCGCCAGCAGCTTGGAAGTGCCTCTCGGCAATGAGCAGTTCTTC. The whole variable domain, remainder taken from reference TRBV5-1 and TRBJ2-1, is KAGVTQTPRYLIKTRGQQVTLSCSPISGHRSVSWYQQTPGQGLQFLFEYFSETQRNKGNFPGRFSGRQFSNSRSEMNVSTLELGDSALYLCASSLEVPLGNEQFFGPGTRLTVL.

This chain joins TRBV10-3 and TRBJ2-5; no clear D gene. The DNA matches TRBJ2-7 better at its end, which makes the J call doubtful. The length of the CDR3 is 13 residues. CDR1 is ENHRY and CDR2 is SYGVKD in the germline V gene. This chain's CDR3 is CAISEFSSGEQYF. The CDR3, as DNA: TGTGCCATCAGTGAGTTTAGCTCGGGCGAGCAGTACTTC.

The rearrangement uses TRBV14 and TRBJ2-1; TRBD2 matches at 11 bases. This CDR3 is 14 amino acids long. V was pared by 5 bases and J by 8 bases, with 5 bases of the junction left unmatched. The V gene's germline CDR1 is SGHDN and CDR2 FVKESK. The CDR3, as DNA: TGTGCCAGCAGCATTAGCGGGGGGGCGGATGAGCAGTTCTTC. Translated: CASSISGGADEQFF.

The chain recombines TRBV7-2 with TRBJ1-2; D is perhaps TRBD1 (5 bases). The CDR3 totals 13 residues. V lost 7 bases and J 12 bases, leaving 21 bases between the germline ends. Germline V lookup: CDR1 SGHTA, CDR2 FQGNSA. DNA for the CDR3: TGTGCCAGCACCTCGGGCGGGCAACCAGGGAACACCTTC. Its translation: CASTSGGQPGNTF.

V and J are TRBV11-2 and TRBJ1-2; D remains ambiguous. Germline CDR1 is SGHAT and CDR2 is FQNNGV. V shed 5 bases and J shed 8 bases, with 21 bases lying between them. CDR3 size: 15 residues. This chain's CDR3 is CASSEETPSYFGYTF. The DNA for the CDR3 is TGTGCCAGCAGCGAAGAGACACCGTCTTATTTCGGCTACACCTTC.

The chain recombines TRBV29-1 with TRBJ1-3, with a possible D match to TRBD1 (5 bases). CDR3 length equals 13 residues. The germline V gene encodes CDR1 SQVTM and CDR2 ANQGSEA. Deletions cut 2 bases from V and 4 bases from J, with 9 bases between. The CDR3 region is CSVEPGSGNTIYF. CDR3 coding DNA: TGCAGCGTTGAACCAGGGTCCGGAAACACCATATATTTT.

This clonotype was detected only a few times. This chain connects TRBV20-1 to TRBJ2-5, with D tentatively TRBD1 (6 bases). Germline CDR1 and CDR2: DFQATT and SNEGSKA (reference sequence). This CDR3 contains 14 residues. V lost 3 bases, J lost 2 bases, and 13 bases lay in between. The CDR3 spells CSASLVGQQETQYF. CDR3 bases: TGCAGTGCTAGCTTGGTTGGACAGCAAGAGACCCAGTACTTC.

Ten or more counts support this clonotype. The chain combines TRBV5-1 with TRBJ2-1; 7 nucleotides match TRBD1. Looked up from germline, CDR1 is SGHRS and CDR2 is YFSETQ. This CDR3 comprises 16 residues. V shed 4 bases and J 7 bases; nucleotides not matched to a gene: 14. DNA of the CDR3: TGCGCCAGCAGCCCCCCAGTCAGACAGGGCCGTAATGAGCAGTTCTTC. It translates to CASSPPVRQGRNEQFF.

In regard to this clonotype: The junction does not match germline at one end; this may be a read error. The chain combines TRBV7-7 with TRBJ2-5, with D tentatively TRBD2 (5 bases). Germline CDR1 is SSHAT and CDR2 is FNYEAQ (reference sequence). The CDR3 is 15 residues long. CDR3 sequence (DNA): TGTGCTAGCAGCTTACGGGCAGGAGGCGAAGAGACCCAGTACTTC. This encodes CASSLRAGGEETQYF.

The CDR3 reads CASSLDRGRADTQYF. Written as DNA, the CDR3 is TGTGCCAGCAGCCTGGACAGGGGGCGGGCAGATACGCAGTATTTT. This chain connects TRBV7-2 to TRBJ2-3, with 11 bases fitting TRBD1. The germline gives CDR1 SGHTA, CDR2 FQGNSA. Trimming cost V 5 bases and J 4 bases; bases outside gene matches: 5. The length of the CDR3 is 15 residues. Looking up the rest from reference TRBV7-2 and TRBJ2-3 gives the full variable domain: GAGVSQSPSNKVTEKGKDVELRCDPISGHTALYWYRQSLGQGLEFLIYFQGNSAPDKSGLPSDRFSAERTGGSVSTLTIQRTQQEDSAVYLCASSLDRGRADTQYFGPGTRLTVL.

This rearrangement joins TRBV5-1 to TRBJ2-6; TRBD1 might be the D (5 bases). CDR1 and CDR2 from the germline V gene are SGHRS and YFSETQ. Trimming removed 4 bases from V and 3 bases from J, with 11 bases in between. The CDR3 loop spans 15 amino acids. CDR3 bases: TGCGCCAGCAGCCCAGGGATAGGTGGGGCCAACGTCCTGACTTTC. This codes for CASSPGIGGANVLTF.

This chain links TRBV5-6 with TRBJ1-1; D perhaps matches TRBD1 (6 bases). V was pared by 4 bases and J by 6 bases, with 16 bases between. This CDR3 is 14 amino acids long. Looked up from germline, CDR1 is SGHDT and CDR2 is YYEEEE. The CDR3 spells CASSQIGGGPEAFF. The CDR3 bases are TGTGCCAGCAGCCAAATAGGGGGAGGGCCTGAAGCTTTCTTT. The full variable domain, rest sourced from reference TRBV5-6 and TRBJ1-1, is DAGVTQSPTHLIKTRGQQVTLRCSPKSGHDTVSWYQQALGQGPQFIFQYYEEEERQRGNFPDRFSGHQFPNYSSELNVNALLLGDSALYLCASSQIGGGPEAFFGQGTRLTVV.

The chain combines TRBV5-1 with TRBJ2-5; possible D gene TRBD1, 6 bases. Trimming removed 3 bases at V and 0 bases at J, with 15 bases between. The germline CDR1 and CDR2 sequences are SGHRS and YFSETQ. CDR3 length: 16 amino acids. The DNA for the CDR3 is TGCGCCAGCAGCTCCCAACTTACAGGGAACCAAGAGACCCAGTACTTC. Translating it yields CASSSQLTGNQETQYF. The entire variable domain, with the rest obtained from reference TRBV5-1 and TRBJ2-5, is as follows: KAGVTQTPRYLIKTRGQQVTLSCSPISGHRSVSWYQQTPGQGLQFLFEYFSETQRNKGNFPGRFSGRQFSNSRSEMNVSTLELGDSALYLCASSSQLTGNQETQYFGPGTRLLVL.

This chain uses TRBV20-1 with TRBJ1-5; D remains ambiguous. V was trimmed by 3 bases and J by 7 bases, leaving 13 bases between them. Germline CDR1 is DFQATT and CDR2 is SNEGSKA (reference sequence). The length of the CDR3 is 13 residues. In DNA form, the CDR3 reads TGCAGTGCTAGGGCCGGACGAGGCCAGCCCCAGCATTTT. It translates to CSARAGRGQPQHF.

CDR3 DNA sequence: TGTGCCAGCAGTTTGGGGCCCGCGGTAGGTAATGAAGCTTTCTTT. Translation gives CASSLGPAVGNEAFF. The V call is TRBV28, the J call TRBJ1-1; perhaps TRBD1 as D (5 bases). Trimming pared 3 bases from V and 7 bases from J, leaving 18 bases between. The CDR3 has 15 residues. Germline V gene lookup returns CDR1 MDHEN and CDR2 SYDVKM.

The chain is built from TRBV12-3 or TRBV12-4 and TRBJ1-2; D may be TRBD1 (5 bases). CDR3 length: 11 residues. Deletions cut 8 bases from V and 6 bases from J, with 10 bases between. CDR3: CASGPGDGYTF. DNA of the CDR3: TGTGCCAGCGGCCCGGGGGATGGCTACACCTTC.

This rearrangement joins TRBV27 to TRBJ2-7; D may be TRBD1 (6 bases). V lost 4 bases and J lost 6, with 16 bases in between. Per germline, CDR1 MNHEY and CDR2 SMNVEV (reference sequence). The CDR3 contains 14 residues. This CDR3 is CASSSKTGFGEQYF. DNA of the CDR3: TGTGCCAGCAGTTCCAAGACAGGTTTTGGCGAGCAGTACTTC.

The CDR3, as DNA: TGTGCCACCAGCAGTCGGACAGACAATGAGCAGTTCTTC. It codes for CATSSRTDNEQFF. The chain has TRBV15 and TRBJ2-1; D is perhaps TRBD1 (6 bases). Germline V gene lookup returns CDR1 LNHNV and CDR2 YYDKDF (reference sequence). There are 13 residues in the CDR3. V lost 3 bases to trimming and J lost 5 bases, with 8 bases between them.